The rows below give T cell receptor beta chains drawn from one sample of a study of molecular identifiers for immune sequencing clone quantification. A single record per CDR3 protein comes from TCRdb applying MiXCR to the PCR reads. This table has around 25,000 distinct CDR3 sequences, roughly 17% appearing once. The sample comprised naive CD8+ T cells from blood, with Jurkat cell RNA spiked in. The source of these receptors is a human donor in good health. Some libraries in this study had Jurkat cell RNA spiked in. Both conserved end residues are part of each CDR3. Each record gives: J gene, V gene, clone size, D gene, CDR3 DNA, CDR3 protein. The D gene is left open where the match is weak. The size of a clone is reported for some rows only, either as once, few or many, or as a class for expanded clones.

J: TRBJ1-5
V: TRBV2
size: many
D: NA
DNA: TGTGCCAGCAGTGAAATGGGGGGGAATCAGCCCCAGCATTTT
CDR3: CASSEMGGNQPQHF

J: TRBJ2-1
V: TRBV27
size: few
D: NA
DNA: TGTGCCAGCAGTGCCGCAGGGGTAAATGAGCAGTTCTTC
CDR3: CASSAAGVNEQFF

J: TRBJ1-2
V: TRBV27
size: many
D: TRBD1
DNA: TGTGCCAGCAGGGGTACCGGGACAGATATTCGTTACGGCTACACCTTC
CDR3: CASRGTGTDIRYGYTF

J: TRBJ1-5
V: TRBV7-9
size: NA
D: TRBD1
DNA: TGTGCCAGTAGTATAGGAGACAGGGGAAGGCAGCCCCAGCATTTT
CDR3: CASSIGDRGRQPQHF

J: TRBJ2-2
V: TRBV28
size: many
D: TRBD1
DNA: TGTGCCAGCAGTGTCGGGACAGGGCACACCGGGGAGCTGTTTTTT
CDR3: CASSVGTGHTGELFF

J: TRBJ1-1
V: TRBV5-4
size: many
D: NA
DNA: TGTGCCAGCAGCCATCGGACGGCGTCTGAAGCTTTCTTT
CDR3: CASSHRTASEAFF

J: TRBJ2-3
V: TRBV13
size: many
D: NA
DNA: TGTGCCAGCAGCACGGATCTCACAGATACGCAGTATTTT
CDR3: CASSTDLTDTQYF

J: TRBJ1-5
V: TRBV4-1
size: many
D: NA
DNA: TGCGCCAGCAGCCACCAGGGACTCCCTGATAGCAATCAGCCCCAGCATTTT
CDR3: CASSHQGLPDSNQPQHF

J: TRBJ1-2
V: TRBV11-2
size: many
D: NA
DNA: TGTGCCAGCAGCTTAGGGGGTTCTAACTATGGCTACACCTTC
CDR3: CASSLGGSNYGYTF

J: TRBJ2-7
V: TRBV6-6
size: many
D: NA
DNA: TGTGCCAGCAGTTACTCGGACGAGCAGTACTTC
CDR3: CASSYSDEQYF

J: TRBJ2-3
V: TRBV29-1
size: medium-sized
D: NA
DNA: TGCAGCGTTGTACCTCCTTCGGCAAATACGCAGTATTTT
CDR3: CSVVPPSANTQYF

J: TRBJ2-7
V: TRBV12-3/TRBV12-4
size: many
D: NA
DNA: TGTGCCAGCACTTGGGGCAGGGCCGACTACGAGCAGTACTTC
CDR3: CASTWGRADYEQYF

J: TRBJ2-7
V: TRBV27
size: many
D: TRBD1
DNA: TGTGCCAGCAGTCACGGACAGGGGAACGAGCAGTACTTC
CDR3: CASSHGQGNEQYF

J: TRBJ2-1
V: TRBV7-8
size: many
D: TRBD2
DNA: TGTGCCAGCAGCCCCCTAGCGGGTTTGTTCGATGAGCAGTTCTTC
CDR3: CASSPLAGLFDEQFF

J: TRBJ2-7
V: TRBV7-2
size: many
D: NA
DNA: TGTGCCAGCAGCCAAGCCGACACCCGACAGTTCTCCTACGAGCAGTACTTC
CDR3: CASSQADTRQFSYEQYF